This T cell receptor (beta chain) was found in a study of T cell clonality in common variable immunodeficiency. Repertoires were generated with immunoSEQ multiplex PCR, while TCRdb's copy carries only in-frame clones and drops some. Listed for the sample are 50,000 to 65,000 clones, none seen a single time. Germline CDR1 reads SGHVS; CDR2 reads FNYEAQ. This CDR3 is 15 amino acids long. As regards this clone: The missing CDR3 end, 3 residues past where the read stops, is filled in from the germline J gene.

The chain employs TRBV7-6 and TRBJ1-2; D remains unclear. The sample consisted of peripheral blood mononuclear cells. This clonotype was sampled from a person aged 18 to 75 in good health. This CDR3 is CASSLEGVRADTYTF. The sequenced CDR3 bases are TGTGCCAGCAGCTTAGAAGGAGTAAGGGCAGATACC.